Sequencing of this TCR beta chain was carried out in a study of siplizumab effects on memory and regulatory T cells. Broader study findings: Naive T cells apparently outstripped memory cells in diversity and seemed major alloresponse contributors.

Germline CDR1 and CDR2: LNHDA and SQIVND (reference sequence). The CDR3 totals 11 residues. V was pared by 10 bases and J by 5 bases, with 11 bases between. This clone is a singleton in its sample. The target antigen is unknown. Assay: immunoSEQ multiplex PCR; the TCRdb copy retains only in-frame clones and omits some. Here the sample spans more than 90,000 clones, 92% being singletons. V is TRBV19 and J is TRBJ1-1, with a possible D match to TRBD1 (6 bases). Sequencing used non-Treg CD4+ T cells sorted from blood. The source of this sequence is a human donor in good health. The DNA for the CDR3 is TGTGCCACCGGGAGGGGGACTGAAGCTTTCTTT. This codes for CATGRGTEAFF.